Included here is one TCR beta chain sequence, with context. Authors' analysis steps: Nucleated cell number was recorded as an estimate derived from reference gene primer amplification. TCRdb's copy holds only in-frame clones and misses some; the assay was immunoSEQ multiplex PCR. That table furnishes V, J and clone size, whereas the DNA furnished D and trimming. The data contain over 200,000 clones, roughly 76% of them singletons. The sample comes from a study of blood T cell repertoires in COVID-19. For the study at large: Samples came from the United States, Italy and Spain, spanning acute and convalescent COVID-19.

The germline V and J ends were trimmed by 0 bases and 4 bases, with 9 bases remaining between them. Germline V gene lookup returns CDR1 GTSNPN and CDR2 SVGIG (reference sequence). The length of the CDR3 is 14 residues. The receptor was derived from a human donor in a cohort sampled during active COVID-19. This chain connects TRBV30 to TRBJ2-2, with unresolved D. The sequencing input was peripheral blood. CDR3 loop: CAWSVMVATGELFF. CDR3 DNA: TGTGCCTGGAGTGTTATGGTAGCCACCGGGGAGCTGTTTTTT. Full variable domain (rest looked up from reference TRBV30 and TRBJ2-2): SQTIHQWPATLVQPVGSPLSLECTVEGTSNPNLYWYRQAAGRGLQLLFYSVGIGQISSEVPQNLSASRPQDRQFILSSKKLLLSDSGFYLCAWSVMVATGELFFGEGSRLTVL.